A single sample is the source of the 31 T cell receptor beta chains below, sequenced in a study of T-cell memory formation after mild COVID-19. TCRdb reprocessed the 5' RACE reads via MiXCR and lists one record per CDR3 protein. This sample has over 150,000 distinct CDR3 sequences, with about 22% found just once. The sample comprised PBMCs or a T cell subset sorted from them (not recorded which). The receptors stem from an adult woman who had mild COVID-19 (a few samples of this study predate the infection). Cell type and time point are not known.

The chain employs TRBV5-1 and TRBJ2-7, with no clear D. Germline-derived CDR1 and CDR2 are SGHRS and YFSETQ. The CDR3 contains 15 residues. Trimming took 0 bases from V and 0 from J, leaving 10 bases between them. CDR3 bases: TGCGCCAGCAGCTTGGAAACAGCTTACTCCTACGAGCAGTACTTC. It is translated as CASSLETAYSYEQYF.

This chain uses TRBV4-3 with TRBJ2-1, with 11 positions matching TRBD2. This CDR3 has 15 residues. CDR1 LGHNA and CDR2 YSLEER come from the germline V gene. V lost 3 bases, J lost 10 bases, and 8 bases stayed unmatched. The CDR3 DNA reads as TGCGCCAGCAGCCATATAGCGGGAGGGCCACAGGAGCAGTTCTTC. This codes for CASSHIAGGPQEQFF.

V is TRBV15 and J is TRBJ2-5; 13 nucleotides match TRBD2. The CDR3 consists of 17 residues. V shed 2 bases and J 6 bases; nucleotides not matched to a gene: 9. Germline-derived CDR1 and CDR2 are LNHNV and YYDKDF (reference sequence). The CDR3, as DNA: TGTGCCACCAGCAGACCTCACGGACTAGCGGGAGAAAAGACCCAGTACTTC. Its protein product is CATSRPHGLAGEKTQYF. Using reference TRBV15 and TRBJ2-5 for the parts outside the CDR3, the full variable domain is DAMVIQNPRYQVTQFGKPVTLSCSQTLNHNVMYWYQQKSSQAPKLLFHYYDKDFNNEADTPDNFQSRRPNTSFCFLDIRSPGLGDTAMYLCATSRPHGLAGEKTQYFGPGTRLLVL.

The chain couples TRBV7-9 to TRBJ2-1, with a tentative D call TRBD1 (5 bases). The germline CDR1 and CDR2 sequences are SEHNR and FQNEAQ (reference sequence). CDR3 size: 14 residues. Between the trimmed V and J ends, which lost 5 bases and 8 bases, there was a span of 16 bases. Here the CDR3 DNA reads TGTGCCAGCAGCCAGGGTATCTCTGTAGATGAGCAGTTCTTC. Translated, it gives CASSQGISVDEQFF.

This clonotype came up a few times. J is TRBJ2-7 and V is TRBV11-3; no clear D. The germline CDR1 and CDR2 sequences are SGHNT and YENEEA. The CDR3 extends over 12 amino acids. V was clipped by 6 bases and J by 4 bases, with 10 bases between them. CDR3 in amino acids: CASSQGTYEQYF. The CDR3 bases are TGTGCCAGCAGTCAAGGTACTTACGAGCAGTACTTC.

The genes are TRBV5-1 and TRBJ2-5; 14 bases agree with TRBD2. V was pared by 3 bases and J by 4 bases, with 11 bases of the junction left unmatched. CDR3 length equals 18 residues. Germline assignment: CDR1 SGHRS and CDR2 YFSETQ. The CDR3 region has the DNA TGCGCCAGCAGCTGGGGGACTAGCGGGAGATCTAGGGCAGAGACCCAGTACTTC. Residues: CASSWGTSGRSRAETQYF.

The rearrangement uses TRBV19 and TRBJ2-7; the D gene could be TRBD1 or TRBD2 (5 bases each). This CDR3 is 14 amino acids long. Between the trimmed V and J ends, which lost 5 bases and 7 bases, there was a span of 18 bases. Germline V gene sequence: CDR1 LNHDA, CDR2 SQIVND (reference sequence). CDR3 in amino acids: CASSLGVSPWEQYF. CDR3 nucleotide sequence: TGTGCCAGTAGTTTGGGGGTCTCACCGTGGGAGCAGTACTTC. The whole variable domain, filled in from reference TRBV19 and TRBJ2-7, reads DGGITQSPKYLFRKEGQNVTLSCEQNLNHDAMYWYRQDPGQGLRLIYYSQIVNDFQKGDIAEGYSVSREKKESFPLTVTSAQKNPTAFYLCASSLGVSPWEQYFGPGTRLTVT.

This clonotype came up a few times. V is TRBV20-1 and J is TRBJ2-7, with 7 bases matching TRBD2. Germline values: CDR1 DFQATT, CDR2 SNEGSKA (reference sequence). The CDR3 is 15 residues long. V was pared by 0 bases and J by 0 bases, with 5 bases of the junction left unmatched. The CDR3 spells CSARDRASGSYEQYF. CDR3 sequence (DNA): TGCAGTGCTAGAGACCGGGCTAGCGGCTCCTACGAGCAGTACTTC.

The chain couples TRBV9 to TRBJ1-1, with D perhaps matching TRBD1 (6 bases). The germline V and J ends were trimmed by 5 bases and 1 base, with 12 bases remaining between them. Germline V gives CDR1 SGDLS, CDR2 YYNGEE. The CDR3 loop spans 14 amino acids. The DNA of the CDR3 is TGTGCCAGCAGAGGGGGGGGAAAGAACACTGAAGCTTTCTTT. Translated: CASRGGGKNTEAFF.

This clonotype was picked up a small number of times. This rearrangement joins TRBV29-1 to TRBJ1-1; TRBD1 is a possible D gene (5 bases). V was trimmed by 5 bases and J by 1 base, leaving 14 bases between them. Germline V gene data show CDR1 as SQVTM and CDR2 as ANQGSEA. The CDR3 has 14 amino acids. The CDR3 DNA reads as TGCAGCGTTCCCAATAGCGGGGGGAACACTGAAGCTTTCTTT. It encodes CSVPNSGGNTEAFF.

CDR3 protein: CASSVGGQEAEAFF. DNA for the CDR3: TGTGCCAGCAGCGTAGGGGGACAAGAGGCTGAAGCTTTCTTT. The chain uses TRBV9 and TRBJ1-1; TRBD1 is a possible D gene (6 bases). Trimming removed 0 bases at V and 6 bases at J, with 12 bases between. Germline V lookup: CDR1 SGDLS, CDR2 YYNGEE. There are 14 residues in the CDR3.

Only a few counts were recorded for this clonotype. The rearrangement uses TRBV27 and TRBJ2-7; possibly TRBD1 for D (7 bases). The CDR3 consists of 17 residues. CDR1 is MNHEY, CDR2 SMNVEV, per germline (reference sequence). The V end was cut by 4 bases, the J end by 4 bases, with 23 bases between. The DNA of the CDR3 is TGTGCCAGCAGTTCACACAGGGGTCGAGGGACTTTGTACGAGCAGTACTTC. Residues: CASSSHRGRGTLYEQYF.

V usage is TRBV25-1 and J usage is TRBJ2-1; D might be TRBD2 (5 bases). The CDR3 covers 14 residues. Germline V gives CDR1 MGHDK, CDR2 SYGVNS. V shed 4 bases and J shed 7 bases, with 14 bases lying between them. This CDR3 reads CASSGTPNENEQFF. As DNA, the CDR3 is TGTGCCAGCAGTGGGACTCCGAATGAGAATGAGCAGTTCTTC.

The rearrangement links TRBV27 to TRBJ2-7, with a possible D match to TRBD2 (6 bases). Trimming removed 6 bases at V and 4 bases at J, with 22 bases between. The CDR3 sequence is 16 residues long. CDR1 and CDR2 (germline): MNHEY, SMNVEV (reference sequence). CDR3 sequence: CASSPFGGDVVYEQYF. The CDR3 DNA reads TGTGCCAGCAGCCCCTTTGGAGGGGACGTGGTTTACGAGCAGTACTTC.

This sequence joins TRBV12-3 or TRBV12-4 and TRBJ1-2; D uncertain. The CDR3 runs 16 residues. The V end lost 5 bases, the J end lost 0 bases, and 16 bases lay between the germline ends. The CDR3 bases are TGTGCCAGCAGTCTTTGGGCGGGTTGGGCTAACTATGGCTACACCTTC. This gives the protein CASSLWAGWANYGYTF.

This rearrangement joins TRBV6-5 to TRBJ2-7, with 9 bases lining up with TRBD1. The CDR3 spans 15 residues. Trimming cost V 5 bases and J 3 bases; bases outside gene matches: 8. Per the germline V gene, CDR1 is MNHEY and CDR2 is SVGAGI. The CDR3 nucleotides are TGTGCCAGCAGTGAAGGACAGGGGATTTTCTACGAGCAGTACTTC. Translating it yields CASSEGQGIFYEQYF.

The chain employs TRBV24-1 and TRBJ2-1; D is uncertain. Per germline, CDR1 KGHDR and CDR2 SFDVKD. The CDR3 has 12 residues. V lost 4 bases to trimming and J lost 10 bases, with 10 bases between them. The CDR3 region is CATSEHLEEQFF. In nucleotides, the CDR3 is TGTGCCACCAGTGAGCACCTAGAGGAGCAGTTCTTC.

V gene TRBV27 combines with J gene TRBJ2-7; D is unclear. The V and J ends lost 5 bases and 3 bases respectively, with 14 bases between them. Germline CDR1 and CDR2: MNHEY and SMNVEV (reference sequence). The CDR3 spans 14 residues. CDR3: CASSVTRASYEQYF. In DNA form, the CDR3 reads TGTGCCAGCAGTGTGACACGGGCCAGCTACGAGCAGTACTTC.

This chain connects TRBV7-9 to TRBJ1-1; 10 bases map to TRBD1. The V and J ends lost 5 bases and 6 bases, in that order; junction bases with no gene match: 12. The CDR3 has 16 residues. Germline V CDR1 and CDR2: SEHNR, FQNEAQ (reference sequence). The CDR3 DNA reads as TGTGCCAGCAGCCTTTTAGCCGGGACAGGGGCCCCTGAAGCTTTCTTT. It codes for CASSLLAGTGAPEAFF.

This clonotype turned up a few times. The chain joins TRBV12-3 or TRBV12-4 to TRBJ1-6; a weak D match, TRBD1 (5 bases). With 6 bases removed from V and 7 bases from J, the gap between germline ends came to 7 bases. CDR3 length: 12 residues. The CDR3 DNA follows: TGTGCCAGCAGCGCAGGGAATTCACCCCTCCACTTT. Residues: CASSAGNSPLHF.

This rearrangement joins TRBV12-3 or TRBV12-4 to TRBJ1-2; 10 nucleotides align to TRBD1. The CDR3 length is 14 residues. Trimming cost V 5 bases and J 6 bases; bases outside gene matches: 6. The CDR3 sequence is CASSHSTGGDGYTF. CDR3 DNA sequence: TGTGCCAGCAGTCACTCGACAGGGGGCGATGGCTACACCTTC.

In its sample, this clonotype was seen a few times. CDR3: CASSQTQAGETYEQYF. The CDR3 coding sequence is TGCGCCAGCAGCCAGACTCAAGCGGGCGAAACCTACGAGCAGTACTTC. The V call is TRBV4-1, the J call TRBJ2-7, with D perhaps matching TRBD2 (6 bases). The CDR3 sequence is 16 residues long. V was shortened by 3 bases and J by 2 bases, with 17 bases between the two germline ends. The germline gives CDR1 MGHRA, CDR2 YSYEKL.

The rearrangement links TRBV29-1 to TRBJ2-3; D uncertain. Trimming cost V 4 bases and J 0 bases, with 14 bases left between them. Germline-derived CDR1 and CDR2 are SQVTM and ANQGSEA. The length of the CDR3 is 15 residues. CDR3 nucleotides: TGCAGCGTTGGGCCAAGCTTCACTAGCACAGATACGCAGTATTTT. Its protein is CSVGPSFTSTDTQYF.

The chain couples TRBV7-6 to TRBJ2-3; D is undetermined. The ends were cut back, 1 base at V and 3 bases at J, with 8 bases in the middle. There are 14 residues in the CDR3. Looked up from germline, CDR1 is SGHVS and CDR2 is FNYEAQ. The CDR3: CASSLEAGTDTQYF. As DNA, the CDR3 is TGTGCCAGCAGCTTAGAGGCCGGAACAGATACGCAGTATTTT.

Only a few counts were recorded for this clonotype. The V call is TRBV7-9, the J call TRBJ1-1; D remains unclear. This CDR3 has 14 amino acids. V lost 1 base to trimming and J lost 1 base, with 7 bases between them. The germline V gene encodes CDR1 SEHNR and CDR2 FQNEAQ (reference sequence). The CDR3 loop is CASSLGAANTEAFF. DNA for the CDR3: TGTGCCAGCAGCTTAGGGGCAGCGAACACTGAAGCTTTCTTT.

The chain has TRBV27 and TRBJ2-7; D gene uncertain. Germline loops: CDR1 MNHEY, CDR2 SMNVEV (reference sequence). The ends were cut back, 0 bases at V and 3 bases at J, with 9 bases in the middle. This CDR3 contains 14 residues. The CDR3 bases are TGTGCCAGCAGTTTATCGGCTTCAGGCTACGAGCAGTACTTC. As protein: CASSLSASGYEQYF.

V is TRBV10-3 and J is TRBJ1-2, with a possible D match to TRBD1 (6 bases). The V gene's germline CDR1 is ENHRY and CDR2 SYGVKD. CDR3 length: 15 amino acids. Trimming stripped 2 bases from V and 4 bases from J, with 14 bases between. The CDR3 here is CAISEMGGGPYGYTF. The CDR3 coding sequence is TGTGCCATCAGTGAGATGGGGGGCGGGCCCTATGGCTACACCTTC.

The chain recombines TRBV6-2 or TRBV6-3 with TRBJ2-1; 8 nucleotides match TRBD2. The germline CDR1 and CDR2 sequences are MNHEY and SVGEGT. Trimming took 6 bases from V and 0 from J; bases not matched to a gene: 10. There are 17 residues in the CDR3. The CDR3 nucleotides are TGTGCCAGCAGCCGCCGAGCGGCGGGGGGCTCCTACAATGAGCAGTTCTTC. Translation gives CASSRRAAGGSYNEQFF.

The rearrangement uses TRBV5-1 and TRBJ2-1; 8 nucleotides match TRBD2. Germline lookup yields CDR1 SGHRS and CDR2 YFSETQ. With V trimmed by 1 base and J by 5 bases, 5 bases remained unmatched. This CDR3 region has 15 residues. The CDR3 spells CASSLWLAGHNEQFF. Written as DNA, the CDR3 is TGCGCCAGCAGCTTGTGGCTAGCGGGCCACAATGAGCAGTTCTTC.

The V gene is TRBV12-3 or TRBV12-4, the J gene TRBJ2-3; D is unclear. The CDR3 runs 15 residues. The V and J ends lost 6 bases and 2 bases respectively, with 15 bases between them. Written as DNA, the CDR3 is TGTGCCAGCAGCGAATACACCTTCCACACAGATACGCAGTATTTT. Protein product: CASSEYTFHTDTQYF.

This clonotype was counted a few times. V is TRBV4-1 and J is TRBJ1-5; D gene uncertain. The germline V gene has CDR1 MGHRA and CDR2 YSYEKL. V dropped 1 base and J dropped 3 bases, with 10 bases sitting between them. CDR3 length equals 15 residues. CDR3 DNA: TGCGCCAGCAGCCAAGGTTTCGGCAACAATCAGCCCCAGCATTTT. This gives the protein CASSQGFGNNQPQHF.